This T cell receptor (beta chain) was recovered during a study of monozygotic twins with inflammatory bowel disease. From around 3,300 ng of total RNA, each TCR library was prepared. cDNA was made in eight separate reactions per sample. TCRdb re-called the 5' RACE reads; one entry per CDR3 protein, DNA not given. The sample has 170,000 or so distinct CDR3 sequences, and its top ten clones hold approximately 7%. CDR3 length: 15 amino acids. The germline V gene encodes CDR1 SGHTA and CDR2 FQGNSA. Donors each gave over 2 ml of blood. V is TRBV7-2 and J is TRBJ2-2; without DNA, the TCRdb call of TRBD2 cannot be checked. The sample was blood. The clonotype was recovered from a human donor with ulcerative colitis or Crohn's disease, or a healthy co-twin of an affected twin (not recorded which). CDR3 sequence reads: CASSLYGGSTGELFF.